The sequence of this T cell receptor beta chain was determined in a study of CD8+ T cells in alopecia areata. Study details: Once tofacitinib had been taken for 6 to 18 months, 6 months off drug followed.

CDR3 size: 16 residues. J gave up 7 bases and V 4 bases, and 7 bases lay outside the gene matches. Germline-derived CDR1 and CDR2 are MNHEY and SVGAGI. Samples from alopecia areata patients were lesional scalp punch biopsies and peripheral blood. cDNA prepared by RNA extraction and subsequent reverse transcription served as the template for sequencing. Libraries were prepared by immunoSEQ multiplex PCR; TCRdb keeps only in-frame clonotypes and omits some of them. In the table there are roughly 180,000 clones, roughly 60% of which are singletons. V and J are TRBV6-5 and TRBJ2-1, with TRBD2 identical over 13 bases. This TCR was sampled from a human donor with alopecia areata. The starting material was CD4+ T cells sorted from blood, obtained at week 0. The CDR3 loop is CASSWTSGGGRNEQFF. The CDR3 bases are TGTGCCAGCAGTTGGACTAGCGGGGGTGGACGTAATGAGCAGTTCTTC.